This T cell receptor (beta chain) was retrieved from a study of blood T cell repertoires in COVID-19. In the study overall: The United States, Italy and Spain were the sources of the acute and convalescent COVID-19 samples.

In the authors' workflow: Reference gene primer amplification gave estimated nucleated cell counts. The method was immunoSEQ multiplex PCR; TCRdb's version includes in-frame clones alone and lacks a portion of them. D and trimming were read from the DNA, whereas the V and J calls and clone size are those reported in that table. The sample contains about 120,000 clones, approximately 90% of which appear only once. CDR3 length: 17 amino acids. Losses at the gene ends were 5 bases for V and 3 bases for J; bases not matched to a gene: 11. Germline CDR1 and CDR2: SGHNT and YYREEE (reference sequence). Sequenced sample: peripheral blood. This rearrangement joins TRBV5-4 to TRBJ2-3, with 11 bases aligning to TRBD1. The source of this sequence is a human donor with active COVID-19. The donor label of this sample is uncertain. The CDR3 loop is CASSRPDRGRGTDTQYF. CDR3 DNA sequence: TGTGCCAGCAGTCGACCGGACAGGGGGCGGGGTACAGATACGCAGTATTTT.